This TCR beta chain was profiled in a study of metastatic and nonmetastatic thyroid tumors. Across the whole study: Blood and tumor or nodule tissue repertoires from malignant and benign thyroid patients were compared. Regarding the study as a whole: Malignant tumors reportedly showed significantly higher TCR beta diversity than benign nodules in both blood and tumor.

In the source study's methods: For papillary thyroid cancer, a distant-metastasis classifier was constructed from CDR3 differences observed across clinicopathological groups. Using MiXCR, TCRdb re-called clones from the PCR reads. TCRdb's processing, not the study's, gives the V and J calls here. The repertoire holds roughly 28,000 clones, with 20% to 25% as singletons. All patients were treatment-naive before thyroid surgery. Germline loops: CDR1 SGHAT, CDR2 FQNNGV. V gave up 5 bases and J gave up 7 bases; unmatched junction bases: 11. The CDR3 consists of 16 residues. About this clone: The antigen is undetermined.

The receptor was isolated from a female donor with papillary thyroid cancer or a benign thyroid nodule (not recorded which). Some clones in this sample may be carry-over from other donors' samples. This chain joins TRBV11-2 and TRBJ1-4; 9 bases fit TRBD1. The sequencing sample was made of blood. The CDR3: CASSPGPGQGTEKLFF. In DNA form, the CDR3 reads TGTGCCAGCAGCCCGGGGCCCGGACAGGGGACTGAAAAACTGTTTTTT.